The present TCR beta chain was sequenced within a study of blood T cell repertoires in COVID-19. Trimming took 8 bases from V and 4 from J, leaving 14 bases between them. This CDR3 has 12 amino acids. CDR1 is GTSNPN and CDR2 is SVGIG in the germline V gene (reference sequence). Per the study methods: Reference gene primer amplification in the assay estimated nucleated cell counts. TCRdb keeps only in-frame clones here, not all; method: immunoSEQ multiplex PCR. V and J calls and clone size are those listed in that table; D and trimming were worked out from the DNA. The sample consists of 300,000 to 350,000 clones, roughly nine tenths of them appearing once.

The receptor was derived from a woman aged 55-69 years with COVID-19, enrolled during active disease. The chain is built from TRBV30 and TRBJ1-1; TRBD1 might be the D (5 bases). Sequencing was done on a sample of peripheral blood. The DNA of the CDR3 is TGTGCCCAAAGCAGGGAAAGCACTGAAGCTTTCTTT. Translation: CAQSRESTEAFF.